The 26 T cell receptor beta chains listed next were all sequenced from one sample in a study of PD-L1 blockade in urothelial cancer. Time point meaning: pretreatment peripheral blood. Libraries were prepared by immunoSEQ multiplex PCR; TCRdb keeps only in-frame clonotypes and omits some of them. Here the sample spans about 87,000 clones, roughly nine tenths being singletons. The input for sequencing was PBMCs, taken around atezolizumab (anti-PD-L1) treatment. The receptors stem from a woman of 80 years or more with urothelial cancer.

CDR3 nucleotide sequence: TGTGCCAGCAGTTACTATTCGGGGCGGGGAACTGAAGCTTTCTTT. This gives the protein CASSYYSGRGTEAFF. The chain employs TRBV6-6 and TRBJ1-1, with D tentatively TRBD1 (5 bases). The V end was cut by 1 base, the J end by 5 bases, with 14 bases between. The CDR3 has 15 amino acids. The germline V gene has CDR1 MNHNY and CDR2 SVGAGI (reference sequence).

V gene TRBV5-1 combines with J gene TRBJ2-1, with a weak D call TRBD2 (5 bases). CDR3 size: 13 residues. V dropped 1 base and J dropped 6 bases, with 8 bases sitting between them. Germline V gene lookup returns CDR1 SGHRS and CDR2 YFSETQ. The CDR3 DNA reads TGCGCCAGCAGCTTGATTGGGAGCAATGAGCAGTTCTTC. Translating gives CASSLIGSNEQFF. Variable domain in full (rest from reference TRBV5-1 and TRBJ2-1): KAGVTQTPRYLIKTRGQQVTLSCSPISGHRSVSWYQQTPGQGLQFLFEYFSETQRNKGNFPGRFSGRQFSNSRSEMNVSTLELGDSALYLCASSLIGSNEQFFGPGTRLTVL.

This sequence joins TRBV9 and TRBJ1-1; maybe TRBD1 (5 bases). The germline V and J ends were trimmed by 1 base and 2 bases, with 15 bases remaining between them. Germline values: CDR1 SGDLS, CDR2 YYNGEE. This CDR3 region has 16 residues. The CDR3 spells CASSVIEGLYNTEAFF. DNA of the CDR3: TGTGCCAGCAGCGTAATTGAGGGACTATACAACACTGAAGCTTTCTTT.

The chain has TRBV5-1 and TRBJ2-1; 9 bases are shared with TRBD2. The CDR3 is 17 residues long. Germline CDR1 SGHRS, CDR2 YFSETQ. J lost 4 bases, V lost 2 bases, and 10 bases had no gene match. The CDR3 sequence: CASSFGISGRGYNEQFF. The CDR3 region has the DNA TGCGCCAGCAGCTTCGGGATTAGCGGGAGAGGGTACAATGAGCAGTTCTTC.

The CDR3 protein is CASTRGGAGNTIYF. The CDR3 DNA reads as TGTGCCAGTACCCGAGGGGGCGCTGGAAACACCATATATTTT. The V call is TRBV19, the J call TRBJ1-3, with TRBD1 matching over 7 bases. The length of the CDR3 is 14 residues. Germline V gene lookup returns CDR1 LNHDA and CDR2 SQIVND (reference sequence). With 7 bases clipped from V and 2 bases from J, the junction kept 5 bases outside the gene matches. The whole variable domain, filled in from reference TRBV19 and TRBJ1-3, reads DGGITQSPKYLFRKEGQNVTLSCEQNLNHDAMYWYRQDPGQGLRLIYYSQIVNDFQKGDIAEGYSVSREKKESFPLTVTSAQKNPTAFYLCASTRGGAGNTIYFGEGSWLTVV.

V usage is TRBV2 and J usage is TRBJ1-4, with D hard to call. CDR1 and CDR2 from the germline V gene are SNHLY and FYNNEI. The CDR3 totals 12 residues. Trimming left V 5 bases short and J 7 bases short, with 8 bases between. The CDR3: CASSRGSEKLFF. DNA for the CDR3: TGTGCCAGCAGTCGCGGGTCTGAAAAACTGTTTTTT.

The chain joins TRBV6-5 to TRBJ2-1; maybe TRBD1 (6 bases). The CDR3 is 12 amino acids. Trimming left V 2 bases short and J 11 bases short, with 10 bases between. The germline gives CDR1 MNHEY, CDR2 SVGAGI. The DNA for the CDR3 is TGTGCCAGCAGTTACGGGGGCAGAAAGCAGTTCTTC. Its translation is CASSYGGRKQFF.

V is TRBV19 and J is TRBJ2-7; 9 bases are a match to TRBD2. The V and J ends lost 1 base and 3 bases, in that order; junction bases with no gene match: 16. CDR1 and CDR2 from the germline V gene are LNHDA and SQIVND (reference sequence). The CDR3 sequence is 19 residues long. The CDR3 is CASSIAGQPLSGRFYEQYF. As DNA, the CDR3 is TGTGCCAGTAGTATAGCTGGACAACCTCTTAGCGGGAGATTCTACGAGCAGTACTTC.

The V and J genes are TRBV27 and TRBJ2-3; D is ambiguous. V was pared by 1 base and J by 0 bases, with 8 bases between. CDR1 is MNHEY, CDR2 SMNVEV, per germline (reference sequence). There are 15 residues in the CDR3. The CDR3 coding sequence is TGTGCCAGCAGTTTATGGTCCGGGAGCACAGATACGCAGTATTTT. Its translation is CASSLWSGSTDTQYF.

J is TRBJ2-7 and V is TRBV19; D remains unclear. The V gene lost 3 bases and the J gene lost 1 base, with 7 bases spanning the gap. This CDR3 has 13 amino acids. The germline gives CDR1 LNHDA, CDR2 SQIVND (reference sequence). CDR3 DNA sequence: TGTGCCAGTAGTATCGGCGGTTCCTACGAGCAGTACTTC. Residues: CASSIGGSYEQYF.

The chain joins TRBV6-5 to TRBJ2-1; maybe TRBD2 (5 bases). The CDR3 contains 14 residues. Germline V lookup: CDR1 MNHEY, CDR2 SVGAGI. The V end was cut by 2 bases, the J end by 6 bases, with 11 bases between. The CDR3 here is CASSYQDGGNEQFF. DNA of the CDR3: TGTGCCAGCAGTTACCAAGATGGAGGCAATGAGCAGTTCTTC.

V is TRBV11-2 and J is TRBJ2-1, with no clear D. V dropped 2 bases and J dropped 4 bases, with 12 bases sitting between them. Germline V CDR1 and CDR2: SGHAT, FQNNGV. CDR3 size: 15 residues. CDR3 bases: TGTGCCAGCAGCTTAATGACTTCGAAATACAATGAGCAGTTCTTC. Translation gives CASSLMTSKYNEQFF. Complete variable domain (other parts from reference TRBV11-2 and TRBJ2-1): EAGVAQSPRYKIIEKRQSVAFWCNPISGHATLYWYQQILGQGPKLLIQFQNNGVVDDSQLPKDRFSAERLKGVDSTLKIQPAKLEDSAVYLCASSLMTSKYNEQFFGPGTRLTVL.

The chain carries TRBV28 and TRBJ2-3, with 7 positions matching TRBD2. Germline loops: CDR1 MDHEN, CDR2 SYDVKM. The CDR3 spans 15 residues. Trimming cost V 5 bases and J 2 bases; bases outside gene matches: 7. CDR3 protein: CASSPPREYTDTQYF. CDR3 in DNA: TGTGCCAGCAGTCCGCCGCGGGAGTACACAGATACGCAGTATTTT.

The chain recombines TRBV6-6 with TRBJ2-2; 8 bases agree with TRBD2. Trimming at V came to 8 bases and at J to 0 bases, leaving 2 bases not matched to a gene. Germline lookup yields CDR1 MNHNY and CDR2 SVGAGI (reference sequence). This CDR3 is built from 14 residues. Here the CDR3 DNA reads TGTGCCAGCGCGGGACTAGCGAACACCGGGGAGCTGTTTTTT. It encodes CASAGLANTGELFF.

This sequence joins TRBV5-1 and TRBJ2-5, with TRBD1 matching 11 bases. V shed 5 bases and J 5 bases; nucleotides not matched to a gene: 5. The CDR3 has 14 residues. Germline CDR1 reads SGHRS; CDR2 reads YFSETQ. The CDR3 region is CASSWTGGQETQYF. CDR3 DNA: TGCGCCAGCAGTTGGACAGGGGGCCAGGAGACCCAGTACTTC.

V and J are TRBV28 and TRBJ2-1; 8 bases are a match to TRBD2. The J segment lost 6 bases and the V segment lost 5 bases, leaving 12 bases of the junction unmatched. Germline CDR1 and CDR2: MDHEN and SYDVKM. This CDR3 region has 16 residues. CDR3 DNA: TGTGCCAGCAGTCCGACGAGGAGCGGGAGTTTCAATGAGCAGTTCTTC. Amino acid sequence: CASSPTRSGSFNEQFF. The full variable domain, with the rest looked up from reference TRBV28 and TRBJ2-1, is DVKVTQSSRYLVKRTGEKVFLECVQDMDHENMFWYRQDPGLGLRLIYFSYDVKMKEKGDIPEGYSVSREKKERFSLILESASTNQTSMYLCASSPTRSGSFNEQFFGPGTRLTVL.

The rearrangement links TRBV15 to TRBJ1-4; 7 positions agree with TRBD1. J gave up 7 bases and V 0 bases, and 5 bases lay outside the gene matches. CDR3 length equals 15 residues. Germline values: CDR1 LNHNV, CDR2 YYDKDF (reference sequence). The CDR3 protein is CATSRDYGQAEKLFF. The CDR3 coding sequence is TGTGCCACCAGCAGAGATTACGGACAGGCTGAAAAACTGTTTTTT.

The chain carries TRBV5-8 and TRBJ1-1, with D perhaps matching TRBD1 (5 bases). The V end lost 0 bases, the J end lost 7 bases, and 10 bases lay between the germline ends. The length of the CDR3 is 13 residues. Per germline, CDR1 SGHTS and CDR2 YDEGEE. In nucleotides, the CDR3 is TGTGCCAGCAGCTTGGGAGCCGACAGTGAAGCTTTCTTT. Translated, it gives CASSLGADSEAFF.

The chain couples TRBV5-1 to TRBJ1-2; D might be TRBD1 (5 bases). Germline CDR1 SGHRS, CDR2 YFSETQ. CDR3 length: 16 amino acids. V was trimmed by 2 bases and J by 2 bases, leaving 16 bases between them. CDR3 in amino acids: CASSFTDSSRNYGYTF. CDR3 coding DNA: TGCGCCAGCAGCTTCACCGACAGTAGCCGCAACTATGGCTACACCTTC.

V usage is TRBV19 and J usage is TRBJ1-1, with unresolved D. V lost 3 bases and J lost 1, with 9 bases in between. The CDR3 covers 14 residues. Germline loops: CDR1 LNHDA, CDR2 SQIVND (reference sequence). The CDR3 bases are TGTGCCAGTAGTATGGTACAGACGAACACTGAAGCTTTCTTT. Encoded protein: CASSMVQTNTEAFF.

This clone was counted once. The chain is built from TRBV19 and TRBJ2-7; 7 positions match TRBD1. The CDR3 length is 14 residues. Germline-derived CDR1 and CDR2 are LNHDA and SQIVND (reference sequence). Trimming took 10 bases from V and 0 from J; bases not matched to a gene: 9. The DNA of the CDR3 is TGTGCCACCACGACAGGGACAGCCTCCTACGAGCAGTACTTC. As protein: CATTTGTASYEQYF.

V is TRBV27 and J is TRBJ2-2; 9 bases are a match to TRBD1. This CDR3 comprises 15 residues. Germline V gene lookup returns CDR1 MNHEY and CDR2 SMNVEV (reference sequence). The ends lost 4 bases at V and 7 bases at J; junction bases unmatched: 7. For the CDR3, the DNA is TGTGCCAGCAGTTGGAGAACAGGGGGCGACGGGGAGCTGTTTTTT. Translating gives CASSWRTGGDGELFF.

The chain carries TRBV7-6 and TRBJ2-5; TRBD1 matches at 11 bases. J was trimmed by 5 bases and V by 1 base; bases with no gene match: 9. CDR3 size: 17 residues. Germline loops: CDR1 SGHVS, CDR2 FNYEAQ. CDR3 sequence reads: CASSLGSGTGGFETQYF. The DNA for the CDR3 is TGTGCCAGCAGCTTAGGAAGTGGGACAGGGGGTTTTGAGACCCAGTACTTC.

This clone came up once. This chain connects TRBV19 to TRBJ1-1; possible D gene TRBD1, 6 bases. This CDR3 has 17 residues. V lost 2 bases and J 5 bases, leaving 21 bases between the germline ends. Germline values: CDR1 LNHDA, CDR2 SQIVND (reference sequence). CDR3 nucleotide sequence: TGTGCCAGTAGTATACGGGGGGCAGTAGGGAAGGTAACTGAAGCTTTCTTT. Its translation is CASSIRGAVGKVTEAFF.

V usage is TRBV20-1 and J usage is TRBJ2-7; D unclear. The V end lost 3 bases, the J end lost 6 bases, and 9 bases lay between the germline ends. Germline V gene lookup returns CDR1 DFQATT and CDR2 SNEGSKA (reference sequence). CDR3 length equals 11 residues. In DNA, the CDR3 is TGCAGTGCTAGTCCTGAGCGCGAGCAGTACTTC. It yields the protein CSASPEREQYF.

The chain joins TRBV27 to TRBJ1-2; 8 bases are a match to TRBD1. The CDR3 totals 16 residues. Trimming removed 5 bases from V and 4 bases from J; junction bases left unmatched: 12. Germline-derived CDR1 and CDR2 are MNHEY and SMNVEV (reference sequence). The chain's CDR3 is CASSKNGQGRSYGYTF. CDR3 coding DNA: TGTGCCAGCAGTAAGAATGGACAGGGTAGATCCTATGGCTACACCTTC.